Listed here is a single T cell receptor beta chain. Between the trimmed V and J ends, which lost 0 bases and 7 bases, there was a span of 10 bases. Per germline, CDR1 GTSNPN and CDR2 SVGIG (reference sequence). The CDR3 consists of 13 residues. This entry is derived from a study of identical twins. TCRdb fed the 5' RACE reads into MiXCR, producing one record per CDR3 protein. The sample records 270,000 or so distinct CDR3 sequences, roughly 8.7% being singletons. These same records also appear under a second study, on yellow fever vaccine responses in identical twins.

This chain joins TRBV30 and TRBJ2-1; no clear D gene. The sequencing sample was made of CD8+ T cells sorted from blood. This receptor was obtained from a woman between 18 and 30 years old in good health. The CDR3 sequence: CAWSVGSPNEQFF. As DNA, the CDR3 is TGTGCCTGGAGTGTTGGGTCGCCTAATGAGCAGTTCTTC. The full variable domain, with the rest looked up from reference TRBV30 and TRBJ2-1, is SQTIHQWPATLVQPVGSPLSLECTVEGTSNPNLYWYRQAAGRGLQLLFYSVGIGQISSEVPQNLSASRPQDRQFILSSKKLLLSDSGFYLCAWSVGSPNEQFFGPGTRLTVL.